Included here is one T cell receptor beta chain sequence, with context. As originally analysed: Researchers report that nucleated cell counts were estimated from reference gene primer amplification. Sequencing was performed with immunoSEQ multiplex PCR; in TCRdb, only in-frame clones are kept and a portion is missing. V and J calls and clone size follow that table, whereas D and trimming were derived from the DNA. The data hold over 70,000 clones, with 80% to 90% observed a single time. The sample belongs to a study of blood T cell repertoires in COVID-19. The CDR3 sequence is 14 residues long. The germline V gene encodes CDR1 MNHEY and CDR2 SVGAGI. J gave up 3 bases and V 5 bases, and 7 bases lay outside the gene matches.

This rearrangement joins TRBV6-5 to TRBJ2-7, with 7 bases that match TRBD1. Sequencing input: peripheral blood. This TCR came from a man between 60 and 75 years old with COVID-19, enrolled during active disease. The CDR3 spells CASSKGQTNYEQYF. CDR3 bases: TGTGCCAGCAGTAAGGGACAGACAAACTACGAGCAGTACTTC.